These T cell receptor beta chains were read from a single sample in a study of T cell responses to AZD1222 COVID-19 vaccine. Clones were read by immunoSEQ multiplex PCR, and TCRdb kept only the in-frame ones, dropping some. The data hold under 150,000 clones, with 87% observed a single time. The sequences come from peripheral blood, collected 28 days after the second AZD1222 dose. Receptors were obtained from an adult who received the AZD1222 COVID-19 vaccine. Both conserved end residues are part of each CDR3. The D gene is left open where the match is weak. Clone size is shown for a subset of rows, as once, few, many or a class of expanded clone.

len | abundance | d_gene | j_gene | v_gene | CDR3aa | CDR3nt
16 | - | TRBD2 | TRBJ2-1 | TRBV5-6 | CASSLPSGPLPNEQFF | TGTGCCAGCAGCTTGCCTAGCGGGCCCCTCCCCAATGAGCAGTTCTTC
15 | - | - | TRBJ2-1 | TRBV5-3 | CARSLSFLAWDEQFF | TGTGCCAGAAGCTTGTCGTTCCTAGCATGGGATGAGCAGTTCTTC
14 | - | TRBD1 | TRBJ1-4 | TRBV19 | CASSIQRQGEKLFF | TGTGCCAGTAGTATCCAACGACAGGGGGAAAAACTGTTTTTT
13 | - | - | TRBJ1-3 | TRBV7-9 | CASSLALGNTIYF | TGTGCCAGCAGCTTAGCACTCGGAAACACCATATATTTT
15 | - | TRBD1 | TRBJ2-7 | TRBV6-6 | CASSYSDRAVYEQYF | TGTGCCAGCAGTTACTCGGACAGGGCCGTCTACGAGCAGTACTTC
13 | - | - | TRBJ1-4 | TRBV24-1 | CATSGSHKGKLFF | TGTGCCACCAGTGGATCACACAAGGGAAAACTGTTTTTT
12 | few | TRBD1 | TRBJ2-7 | TRBV10-2 | CASGQGLHEQYF | TGCGCCAGCGGACAGGGATTACACGAGCAGTACTTC
13 | - | - | TRBJ1-2 | TRBV12-3/TRBV12-4 | CASSLVGRERYTF | TGTGCCAGCAGTTTAGTAGGCAGGGAGCGCTACACCTTC
13 | - | - | TRBJ2-6 | TRBV3-1/TRBV3-2 | CASSQSGANVLTF | TGTGCCAGCAGCCAGTCTGGGGCCAACGTCCTGACTTTC
14 | - | - | TRBJ1-5 | TRBV5-1 | CASSLGTTNQPQHF | TGCGCCAGCAGCTTGGGTACCACCAATCAGCCCCAGCATTTT
13 | - | TRBD1 | TRBJ1-1 | TRBV29-1 | CSARTGGNTEAFF | TGCAGCGCTCGGACAGGAGGAAACACTGAAGCTTTCTTT
15 | - | TRBD1 | TRBJ1-1 | TRBV19 | CASRRGDRSGTEAFF | TGTGCCAGTAGGCGTGGGGACAGGTCGGGCACTGAAGCTTTCTTT
14 | - | - | TRBJ2-3 | TRBV6-5 | CASSQPPKTDTQYF | TGTGCCAGCAGTCAGCCGCCGAAAACAGATACGCAGTATTTT
13 | - | - | TRBJ1-2 | TRBV12-3/TRBV12-4 | CASRTGLQNGYTF | TGTGCCAGCAGAACAGGGCTCCAGAATGGCTACACCTTC
12 | - | - | TRBJ2-7 | TRBV6-2/TRBV6-3 | CASSYVGYEQYF | TGTGCCAGCAGTTACGTGGGATACGAGCAGTACTTC
19 | - | - | TRBJ2-3 | TRBV19 | CASSSKRFRGPPYTDTQYF | TGTGCCAGTAGTTCAAAACGGTTTCGGGGGCCCCCCTACACAGATACGCAGTATTTT
14 | - | TRBD1 | TRBJ2-7 | TRBV6-5 | CASSSGTGLYEQYF | TGTGCCAGCAGTTCCGGGACAGGACTCTACGAGCAGTACTTC
15 | - | - | TRBJ2-7 | TRBV19 | CASGPDSHPSYEQYF | TGTGCCAGTGGTCCAGACAGCCATCCTTCCTACGAGCAGTACTTC
14 | - | - | TRBJ1-3 | TRBV28 | CASSLYPERNTIYF | TGTGCCAGCAGTTTATACCCCGAGAGGAACACCATATATTTT
14 | few | TRBD1 | TRBJ1-4 | TRBV18 | CASSPGTGNAKLFF | TGTGCCAGCTCACCCGGGACAGGGAACGCAAAACTGTTTTTT
15 | - | - | TRBJ2-7 | TRBV18 | CASSPPTGGSYEQYF | TGTGCCAGCTCACCACCAACAGGCGGCTCCTACGAGCAGTACTTC
17 | - | - | TRBJ1-6 | TRBV28 | CASRIGGISSYNSPLHF | TGTGCCAGCAGGATCGGGGGGATTAGCTCCTATAATTCACCCCTCCACTTT
14 | - | - | TRBJ1-2 | TRBV5-6 | CASSWERINYGYTF | TGTGCCAGCAGCTGGGAACGGATTAACTATGGCTACACCTTC
14 | once | TRBD2 | TRBJ2-5 | TRBV7-2 | CASSPGSGGETQYF | TGTGCCAGCAGCCCCGGTTCGGGGGGAGAGACCCAGTACTTC
16 | - | - | TRBJ2-3 | TRBV9 | CASSLEDSPSTDTQYF | TGTGCCAGCAGCCTGGAAGACAGCCCTTCCACAGATACGCAGTATTTT